Given below is one TCR beta chain in context. V was clipped by 1 base and J by 1 base; unmatched bases: 4. Germline CDR1 LGHDT, CDR2 YNNKEL (reference sequence). The CDR3 has 16 residues. The data belong to a study of control samples from healthy donors and cancer patients. TCRdb keeps only in-frame clones here, not all; method: immunoSEQ multiplex PCR. The sample contains tens of thousands of clones, 85% to 90% of which appear only once. Sample: PBMCs. This chain links TRBV3-1 (or the pseudogene TRBV3-2) with TRBJ2-1, with TRBD2 matching 7 bases. This receptor was obtained from a man aged 60-69 years with colorectal cancer. CDR3 coding DNA: TGTGCCAGCAGCCAAGCTTGGGGGGGGTCCTACAATGAGCAGTTCTTC. Translated: CASSQAWGGSYNEQFF.